This note documents a single T cell receptor (beta chain) sequence. Its specificity is not known. This sample was taken from a study of cytomegalovirus exposure and HLA in healthy donors. Study outcomes and limitations: A later analysis appeared to link common viral pathogens to several of the most significant clusters.

The CDR3 extends over 15 amino acids. Germline V gene lookup returns CDR1 SGHTA and CDR2 FQGNSA. The V gene end was trimmed by 3 bases and the J gene end by 1 base; junction bases not matched to a gene: 5. This PCR relied on a set of 60 Vbeta primers and 13 Jbeta primers. Here immunoSEQ multiplex PCR was the method, and the copy in TCRdb shows in-frame clones only, minus some. The sample has around 91,000 clones, approximately 86% seen once. Sequencing was performed on PBMCs. This TCR was sampled from a man in his thirties or forties in good health and CMV-seropositive. The chain links TRBV7-2 to TRBJ1-1, with 7 bases that match TRBD1. For the CDR3, the DNA is TGTGCCAGCAGCTTCCAATCAGGGGGGAACACTGAAGCTTTCTTT. It specifies CASSFQSGGNTEAFF.